This T cell receptor (beta chain) was captured in a study of shared clonotypes between healthy human individuals. Across the study: A few men and a couple of women, aged 18 to 49, were donors. Study-wide points: As a rule, naive subsets had a larger estimated richness than memory subsets.

Donors comprised healthy HIV-negative adults lacking recent acute infections or vaccinations. There are 20 residues in the CDR3. The germline V gene has CDR1 MGHRA and CDR2 YSYEKL. With V trimmed by 0 bases and J by 0 bases, 11 bases remained unmatched. Each subset's genomic DNA was shared equally among a number of immunoSEQ plates. Repertoires were generated with immunoSEQ multiplex PCR, while TCRdb's copy carries only in-frame clones and drops some. Among roughly 1,500,000 clones listed, approximately 98.5% were seen once. A word on this clone: Its target is not known.

The clonotype comes from a young man in good health. The rearrangement joins TRBV4-1 to TRBJ1-4; TRBD1 aligns across 9 bases. Material: naive CD4+ T cells sorted from blood. Documented subset: CD45RA+ positively selected. The CDR3 DNA sequence: TGCGCCAGCAGCCAAGATCCTGGGGACAGGGCCGATGCAACTAATGAAAAACTGTTTTTT. It is translated as CASSQDPGDRADATNEKLFF.